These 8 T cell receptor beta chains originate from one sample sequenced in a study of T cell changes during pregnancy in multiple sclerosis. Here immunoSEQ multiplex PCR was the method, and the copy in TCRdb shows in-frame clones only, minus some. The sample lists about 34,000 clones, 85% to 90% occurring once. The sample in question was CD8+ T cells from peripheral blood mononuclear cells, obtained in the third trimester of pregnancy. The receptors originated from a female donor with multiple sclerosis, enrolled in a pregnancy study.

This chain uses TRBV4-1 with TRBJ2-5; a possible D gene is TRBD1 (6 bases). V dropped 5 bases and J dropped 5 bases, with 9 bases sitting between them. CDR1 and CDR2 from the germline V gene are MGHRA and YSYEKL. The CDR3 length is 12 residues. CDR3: CASSLTGETQYF. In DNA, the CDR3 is TGCGCCAGCAGCTTAACAGGGGAGACCCAGTACTTC.

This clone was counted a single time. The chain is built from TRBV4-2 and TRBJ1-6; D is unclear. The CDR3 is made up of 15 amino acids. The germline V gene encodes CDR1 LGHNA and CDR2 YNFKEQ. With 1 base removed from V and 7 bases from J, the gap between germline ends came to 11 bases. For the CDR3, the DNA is TGTGCCAGCAGCCAAGTCCGGGAGCAGAATTCACCCCTCCACTTT. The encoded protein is CASSQVREQNSPLHF.

CDR3 DNA: TGTGCCAGCACTGACAGATATTTTACAGATACGCAGTATTTT. Encoded protein: CASTDRYFTDTQYF. V and J are TRBV2 and TRBJ2-3; D is perhaps TRBD1 (5 bases). Trimming took off 7 bases at V and 3 bases at J, with 14 bases between the two ends. Germline V gene data show CDR1 as SNHLY and CDR2 as FYNNEI. There are 14 residues in the CDR3.

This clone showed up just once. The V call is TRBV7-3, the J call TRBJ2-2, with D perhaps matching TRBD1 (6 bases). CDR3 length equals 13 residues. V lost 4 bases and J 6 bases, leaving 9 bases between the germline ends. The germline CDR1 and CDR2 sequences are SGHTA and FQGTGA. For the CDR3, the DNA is TGTGCCAGCAGCTATCAGGGGTCCGGGGAGCTGTTTTTT. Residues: CASSYQGSGELFF. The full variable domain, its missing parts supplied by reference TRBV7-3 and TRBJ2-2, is GAGVSQTPSNKVTEKGKYVELRCDPISGHTALYWYRQSLGQGPEFLIYFQGTGAADDSGLPNDRFFAVRPEGSVSTLKIQRTERGDSAVYLCASSYQGSGELFFGEGSRLTVL.

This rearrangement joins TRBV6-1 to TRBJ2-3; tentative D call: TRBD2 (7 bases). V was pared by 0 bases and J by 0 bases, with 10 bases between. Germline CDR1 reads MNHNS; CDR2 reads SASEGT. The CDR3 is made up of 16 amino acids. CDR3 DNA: TGTGCCAGCAGTGAAGCGGGAGGGGGTAGCACAGATACGCAGTATTTT. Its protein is CASSEAGGGSTDTQYF.

The CDR3 DNA sequence: TGTGCCAGCAGCGCCGGGACTAGGGACGGCACAGATACGCAGTATTTT. As protein: CASSAGTRDGTDTQYF. This chain connects TRBV9 to TRBJ2-3; 8 nucleotides line up with TRBD2. V lost 3 bases and J lost 1; bases outside the gene matches: 7. The CDR3 contains 16 residues. In germline, CDR1 is SGDLS, CDR2 YYNGEE.

In DNA form, the CDR3 reads TGTGCCAGCAGCGGGACAGGCCAGAGGGTCACTGAAGCTTTCTTT. This codes for CASSGTGQRVTEAFF. The J gene is TRBJ1-1, the V gene TRBV5-4; 8 bases agree with TRBD1. The CDR3 extends over 15 amino acids. Trimming took 4 bases from V and 4 from J; bases not matched to a gene: 9. Germline values: CDR1 SGHNT, CDR2 YYREEE (reference sequence). The full variable domain, its missing parts supplied by reference TRBV5-4 and TRBJ1-1, is ETGVTQSPTHLIKTRGQQVTLRCSSQSGHNTVSWYQQALGQGPQFIFQYYREEENGRGNFPPRFSGLQFPNYSSELNVNALELDDSALYLCASSGTGQRVTEAFFGQGTRLTVV.

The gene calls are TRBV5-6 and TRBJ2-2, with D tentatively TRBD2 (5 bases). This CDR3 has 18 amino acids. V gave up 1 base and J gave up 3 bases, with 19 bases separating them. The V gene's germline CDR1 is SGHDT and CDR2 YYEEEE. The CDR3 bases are TGTGCCAGCAGCTTGCGCGGGCCCGGCTTTGGTGACACCGGGGAGCTGTTTTTT. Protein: CASSLRGPGFGDTGELFF.